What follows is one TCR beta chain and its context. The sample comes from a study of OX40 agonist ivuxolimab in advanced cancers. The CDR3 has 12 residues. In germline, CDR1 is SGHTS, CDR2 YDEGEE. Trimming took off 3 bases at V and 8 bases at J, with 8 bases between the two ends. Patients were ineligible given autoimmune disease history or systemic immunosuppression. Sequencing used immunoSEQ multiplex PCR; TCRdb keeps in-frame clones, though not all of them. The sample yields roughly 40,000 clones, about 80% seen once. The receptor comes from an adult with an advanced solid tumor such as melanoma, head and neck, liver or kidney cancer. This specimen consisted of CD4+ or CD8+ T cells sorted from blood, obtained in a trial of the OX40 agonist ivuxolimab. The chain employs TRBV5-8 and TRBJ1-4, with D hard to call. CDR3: CASSWRGEKLFF. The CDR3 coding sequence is TGTGCCAGCAGCTGGAGAGGGGAAAAACTGTTTTTT.